The T cell receptor beta chain described here comes from a study of control samples from healthy donors and cancer patients (dated by TCRdb to the early 2020s). Of note for this clone: Which antigen it targets is not known. Base quality data are lacking; no much larger clone is found one base away.

The method behind the library was the immunoSEQ multiplex PCR assay. Held by TCRdb, this immuneACCESS table contains in-frame sequences only and omits some clones. Under half of the omission traces to an unresolved V gene where checked; the cause of the rest is unknown. This sample lists about 94,000 clones; 90% were detected once. The top ten clones comprise over 3% of the sample. The TCR originated in a woman in her late teens or twenties in good health. The sequencing sample was made of blood.

The nucleotide sequence is given as TGTGCCAGCAGTGAAGGGGGTTCACCCCTCCACTTT. It specifies CASSEGGSPLHF. The rearrangement joined TRBV2 to TRBJ1-6; the D gene remains uncertain. The cysteine opens and the phenylalanine closes a CDR3 of 12 amino acids. Of all the DNA, just the CDR3 is kept, 36 bases in frame from base 1. V is reduced by 1 base and J by 9 bases, leaving a spacing of 4 bases between them. Looking up the germline V gene yields CDR1 SNHLY and CDR2 FYNNEI.